Each of the 12 T cell receptor beta chains below was sequenced from the same sample in a study of identical twins. Each CDR3 protein gets one entry after TCRdb re-called the 5' RACE reads with MiXCR. Here the sample spans more than 400,000 distinct CDR3 sequences, roughly 15% being singletons. These data were likewise used in another study, on yellow fever vaccine responses in identical twins.

What was sequenced was CD4+ T cells sorted from blood. The source is a woman under 30 in good health.

The chain has TRBV6-4 and TRBJ2-1; 12 bases line up with TRBD2. There are 15 residues in the CDR3. Germline V lookup: CDR1 MRHNA, CDR2 SNTAGT. V was pared by 6 bases and J by 5 bases, with 5 bases of the junction left unmatched. The CDR3 nucleotides are TGTGCCAGCAGGCGATGGACTAGCGGGGACAATGAGCAGTTCTTC. It specifies CASRRWTSGDNEQFF.

In its sample, this clonotype was seen a few times. This sequence joins TRBV20-1 and TRBJ2-1; D may match TRBD1 or TRBD2 (7 bases each). Trimming took 0 bases from V and 5 from J, leaving 20 bases between them. From germline, CDR1 is DFQATT and CDR2 SNEGSKA (reference sequence). The CDR3 is 17 amino acids. CDR3 coding DNA: TGCAGTGCTAGAGATAGGAAGGCAGGGGGGGGAAACAATGAGCAGTTCTTC. This sequence encodes CSARDRKAGGGNNEQFF.

This clonotype was recorded a few times. The chain couples TRBV10-3 to TRBJ2-1; the D gene is possibly TRBD2 (5 bases). Trimming left V 7 bases short and J 9 bases short, with 16 bases between. The CDR3 consists of 13 residues. Germline V gives CDR1 ENHRY, CDR2 SYGVKD. CDR3 sequence reads: CAITPGTRGEQFF. In DNA, the CDR3 is TGTGCCATCACCCCCGGCACCCGGGGTGAGCAGTTCTTC.

This clonotype was counted a few times. The CDR3: CASIPRPEEAFF. DNA of the CDR3: TGTGCCAGCATCCCCAGGCCCGAAGAAGCTTTCTTT. The gene calls are TRBV12-3 or TRBV12-4 and TRBJ1-1; D is undetermined. The CDR3 is made up of 12 amino acids. V lost 7 bases to trimming and J lost 8 bases, with 14 bases between them.

This chain joins TRBV11-3 and TRBJ2-1; tentative D call: TRBD2 (5 bases). V lost 2 bases and J lost 3, with 14 bases in between. CDR3 size: 16 residues. Germline V CDR1 and CDR2: SGHNT, YENEEA. Here the CDR3 DNA reads TGTGCCAGCAGCTTAAGTCAAGGCGCGGGCTACAATGAGCAGTTCTTC. This gives the protein CASSLSQGAGYNEQFF.

This CDR3 reads CASSFSYTGELFF. For the CDR3, the DNA is TGTGCCAGCAGTTTTTCCTACACCGGGGAGCTGTTTTTT. This chain connects TRBV12-3 or TRBV12-4 to TRBJ2-2; D gene unclear. The CDR3 has 13 amino acids. Trimming stripped 3 bases from V and 3 bases from J, with 5 bases between.

The chain recombines TRBV15 with TRBJ2-2; 7 bases line up with TRBD2. CDR1 LNHNV and CDR2 YYDKDF come from the germline V gene (reference sequence). V gave up 1 base and J gave up 5 bases; unmatched junction bases: 7. The CDR3 is made up of 16 amino acids. In nucleotides, the CDR3 is TGTGCCACCAGCAGAGCTGGGGGGGTATCGACCGGGGAGCTGTTTTTT. The encoded protein is CATSRAGGVSTGELFF. Filled out from reference TRBV15 and TRBJ2-2, the complete variable domain reads DAMVIQNPRYQVTQFGKPVTLSCSQTLNHNVMYWYQQKSSQAPKLLFHYYDKDFNNEADTPDNFQSRRPNTSFCFLDIRSPGLGDTAMYLCATSRAGGVSTGELFFGEGSRLTVL.

The chain carries TRBV10-1 and TRBJ2-1, with TRBD2 identical over 7 bases. Losses at the gene ends were 4 bases for V and 4 bases for J; bases not matched to a gene: 10. The CDR3 is made up of 16 amino acids. Germline V lookup: CDR1 WNHNN, CDR2 SYGVQD (reference sequence). CDR3 loop: CASSGLTSASYNEQFF. The CDR3 nucleotides read TGCGCCAGCAGTGGATTAACTAGCGCCAGTTACAATGAGCAGTTCTTC.

This clonotype occurred a few times. The V call is TRBV29-1, the J call TRBJ2-2, with unresolved D. This CDR3 spans 15 amino acids. V lost 3 bases and J 6 bases, leaving 17 bases between the germline ends. Germline V gives CDR1 SQVTM, CDR2 ANQGSEA. CDR3 sequence reads: CSVEGFGGKPGELFF. The CDR3 bases are TGCAGCGTTGAGGGTTTTGGCGGTAAACCCGGGGAGCTGTTTTTT.

The table lists this clonotype with a few counts. The chain carries TRBV12-3 or TRBV12-4 and TRBJ1-5; tentatively, D is TRBD1 (5 bases). Between the trimmed V and J ends, which lost 5 bases and 2 bases, there was a span of 10 bases. This CDR3 spans 14 amino acids. Written as DNA, the CDR3 is TGTGCCAGCAGTATTGGGGGTGGCAATCAGCCCCAGCATTTT. It is translated as CASSIGGGNQPQHF.

The chain has TRBV9 and TRBJ1-6, with unresolved D. V gave up 5 bases and J gave up 7 bases, with 13 bases separating them. This CDR3 spans 14 amino acids. Germline CDR1 SGDLS, CDR2 YYNGEE. The CDR3 DNA reads as TGTGCCAGCAGTGAAACAGAACAAAATTCACCCCTCCACTTT. This codes for CASSETEQNSPLHF.

The chain combines TRBV3-1 with TRBJ2-1; 9 nucleotides match TRBD2. The V gene's germline CDR1 is LGHDT and CDR2 YNNKEL (reference sequence). V dropped 3 bases and J dropped 7; count of bases not matched to a gene: 13. The CDR3 is 17 amino acids. CDR3 sequence reads: CASSQPIAGVGANEQFF. The CDR3 DNA reads TGTGCCAGCAGCCAGCCAATAGCGGGAGTGGGTGCAAATGAGCAGTTCTTC.